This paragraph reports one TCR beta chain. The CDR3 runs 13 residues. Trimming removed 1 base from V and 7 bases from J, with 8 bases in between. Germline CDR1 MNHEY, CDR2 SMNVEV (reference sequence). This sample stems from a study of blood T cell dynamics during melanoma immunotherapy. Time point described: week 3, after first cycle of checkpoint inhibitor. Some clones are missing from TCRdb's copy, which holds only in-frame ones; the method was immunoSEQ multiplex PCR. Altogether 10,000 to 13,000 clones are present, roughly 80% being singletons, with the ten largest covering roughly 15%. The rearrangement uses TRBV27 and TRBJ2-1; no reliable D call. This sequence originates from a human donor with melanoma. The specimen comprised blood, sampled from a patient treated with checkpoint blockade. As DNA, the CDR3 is TGTGCCAGCAGTTTATGGGTCAGTAATGAGCAGTTCTTC. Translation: CASSLWVSNEQFF.